Following are 13 T cell receptor beta chains from one sample sequenced in a study of shared clonotypes between healthy human individuals. Sequencing was performed with immunoSEQ multiplex PCR; in TCRdb, only in-frame clones are kept and a portion is missing. The sample contains around 2,100,000 clones, less than 95% of which appear only once. Positive CCR7 selection of CD45RO-negative cells yielded the naive CD8 cells, and terminally differentiated effector memory CD45RA+ cells were excluded. The sequencing input was naive CD8+ T cells sorted from blood. These receptors were taken from a young man in good health.

The rearrangement links TRBV6-6 to TRBJ1-2; D call uncertain. This CDR3 contains 14 residues. V was shortened by 7 bases and J by 8 bases, with 20 bases between the two germline ends. CDR1 MNHNY and CDR2 SVGAGI come from the germline V gene (reference sequence). The CDR3 coding sequence is TGTGCCAGCACCACGTGGGAGGAAGAGGGCGGCTACACCTTC. Residues: CASTTWEEEGGYTF.

The chain is built from TRBV9 and TRBJ1-1; possible D gene TRBD1, 6 bases. Germline V lookup: CDR1 SGDLS, CDR2 YYNGEE. V was clipped by 0 bases and J by 1 base, with 10 bases between them. The CDR3 sequence is 15 residues long. The CDR3 is CASSVDRDPNTEAFF. CDR3 bases: TGTGCCAGCAGCGTAGACAGGGACCCGAACACTGAAGCTTTCTTT.

The gene calls are TRBV4-3 and TRBJ2-1, with D perhaps matching TRBD2 (8 bases). Germline CDR1 is LGHNA and CDR2 is YSLEER. The ends were cut back, 1 base at V and 2 bases at J, with 15 bases in the middle. CDR3 length: 17 residues. The CDR3 loop reads CASSQGVAGQTYNEQFF. DNA of the CDR3: TGCGCCAGCAGCCAAGGGGTAGCGGGACAGACCTACAATGAGCAGTTCTTC.

V is TRBV27 and J is TRBJ1-6; D might be TRBD1 (6 bases). CDR3 length equals 14 residues. In germline, CDR1 is MNHEY, CDR2 SMNVEV (reference sequence). Trimming took 7 bases from V and 8 from J, leaving 15 bases between them. CDR3: CASTLGGAYSPLHF. DNA of the CDR3: TGTGCCAGCACCTTGGGGGGGGCATATTCACCCCTCCACTTT.

V is TRBV15 and J is TRBJ2-1; 14 bases agree with TRBD2. V shed 6 bases and J 9 bases; nucleotides not matched to a gene: 1. Germline V gene sequence: CDR1 LNHNV, CDR2 YYDKDF (reference sequence). The CDR3 extends over 13 amino acids. The CDR3 DNA is TGTGCCACCAGGGGACTAGCGGGAGTTGAGCAGTTCTTC. Residues: CATRGLAGVEQFF.

Of note for this clone: This same CDR3 is encoded by further DNA sequences in the sample. V is TRBV9 and J is TRBJ2-7; no firm D call. CDR1 SGDLS and CDR2 YYNGEE come from the germline V gene. The CDR3 loop spans 13 amino acids. V lost 3 bases to trimming and J lost 0 bases, with 7 bases between them. The CDR3 is CASSGGSSYEQYF. The CDR3 DNA follows: TGTGCCAGCAGCGGGGGTAGCTCCTACGAGCAGTACTTC. Drawing the rest from reference TRBV9 and TRBJ2-7, the complete variable domain is DSGVTQTPKHLITATGQRVTLRCSPRSGDLSVYWYQQSLDQGLQFLIQYYNGEERAKGNILERFSAQQFPDLHSELNLSSLELGDSALYFCASSGGSSYEQYFGPGTRLTVT.

This chain connects TRBV13 to TRBJ2-4, with D hard to call. V lost 1 base and J 6 bases, leaving 4 bases between the germline ends. Germline lookup yields CDR1 PRHDT and CDR2 FYEKMQ (reference sequence). There are 12 residues in the CDR3. CDR3: CASSLERNIQYF. The CDR3 region has the DNA TGTGCCAGCAGCTTAGAGAGAAACATTCAGTACTTC.

Comment on this clone: This sample includes further DNA sequences coding for the same CDR3. The V gene is TRBV11-2, the J gene TRBJ2-5; 8 bases are a match to TRBD2. Germline CDR1 and CDR2: SGHAT and FQNNGV. The CDR3 is made up of 16 amino acids. With V trimmed by 1 base and J by 1 base, 5 bases remained unmatched. CDR3 sequence (DNA): TGTGCCAGCAGCTTAGTGGCGGGAGGACTCCAAGAGACCCAGTACTTC. This translates into CASSLVAGGLQETQYF.

CDR3 nucleotides: TGCGCCAGCAGCCTCGCGGACCAACAGTTCTTC. Its protein is CASSLADQQFF. The V call is TRBV5-1, the J call TRBJ2-1; no clear D. With 4 bases removed from V and 13 bases from J, the gap between germline ends came to 12 bases. This CDR3 comprises 11 residues. Germline V gives CDR1 SGHRS, CDR2 YFSETQ.

A remark on this clone: Within the sample, other DNA sequences also encode this same CDR3. The chain employs TRBV5-6 and TRBJ2-7, with D possibly being TRBD2 (6 bases). CDR1 and CDR2 from the germline V gene are SGHDT and YYEEEE. This CDR3 is built from 14 residues. V gave up 0 bases and J gave up 1 base, with 8 bases separating them. Here the CDR3 DNA reads TGTGCCAGCAGCTTGGCCGGGGGATCCTACGAGCAGTACTTC. As protein: CASSLAGGSYEQYF.

V gene TRBV7-8 combines with J gene TRBJ2-1, with D tentatively TRBD2 (5 bases). Germline lookup yields CDR1 SGHVS and CDR2 FQNEAQ. The V end was cut by 5 bases, the J end by 4 bases, with 18 bases between. This CDR3 comprises 16 residues. The CDR3 nucleotides are TGTGCCAGCAGCCCACCCAGGACTGACGAATACAATGAGCAGTTCTTC. It codes for CASSPPRTDEYNEQFF.

This clone was seen a single time. Here the CDR3 reads CASSERAGGTDTQYF. CDR3 coding DNA: TGTGCCAGCAGTGAACGAGCGGGAGGAACAGATACGCAGTATTTT. V gene TRBV25-1 combines with J gene TRBJ2-3; TRBD2 matches 9 bases. The CDR3 is 15 amino acids. The trim removed 2 bases at V and 3 bases at J, leaving 3 bases unmatched. Germline V gene data show CDR1 as MGHDK and CDR2 as SYGVNS.

The gene calls are TRBV7-9 and TRBJ2-2; D perhaps matches TRBD2 (5 bases). The CDR3 covers 14 residues. Trimming shortened V by 3 bases and J by 6 bases, and 11 bases separated the two germline ends. Germline CDR1 reads SEHNR; CDR2 reads FQNEAQ (reference sequence). CDR3 nucleotide sequence: TGTGCCAGCAGCTTTTTTGAGGGAGCCGGGGAGCTGTTTTTT. The encoded protein is CASSFFEGAGELFF.